The present T cell receptor (beta chain) was sequenced within a study of T cell responses to AZD1222 COVID-19 vaccine. The table came from immunoSEQ multiplex PCR; TCRdb's copy has only in-frame clones and leaves some out. The sample comprises roughly 180,000 clones, about 91% of which are singletons, and 1.3% rests with the top ten. Second-dose schedules of about 4 or about 12 weeks were combined. Germline values: CDR1 MGHDK, CDR2 SYGVNS. With 4 bases clipped from V and 3 bases from J, the junction kept 8 bases outside the gene matches. The CDR3 extends over 17 amino acids. The sample holds one count of this clone. Antigen specificity is unknown. Whole-study findings and limits: The study found Spike-specific TCR breadth and depth rose after two AZD1222 doses. Just a handful of people given AZD1222 tested seropositive at baseline. Among vaccine-associated CD4 TCRs, coverage spanned spike, with dominance at 160-218 and 743-854.

The clonotype comes from an adult who received the AZD1222 COVID-19 vaccine. Sequencing was performed on peripheral blood, taken 28 days after the second AZD1222 dose. The chain combines TRBV25-1 with TRBJ2-6, with 8 bases identical to TRBD1. Here the CDR3 DNA reads TGTGCCAGCAGTGTCGGACAGGGACCGTTTGGGGCCAACGTCCTGACTTTC. Protein: CASSVGQGPFGANVLTF.